The sample holds many counts of the clone carrying this T cell receptor beta chain. Assembly of TCR beta libraries relied on iRepertoire HTBI primers together with Arm-PCR of CDR3 regions. TCRdb re-called the multiplex PCR reads with MiXCR, one entry per CDR3 protein. The table has about 500,000 distinct CDR3 sequences, around 13% seen once; the top ten hold almost 9%. This sample stems from a study of regulatory T cells in long-lasting Graves disease. Unmatched junction bases numbered 4, after V lost 3 bases and J lost 5 bases. The CDR3 contains 13 residues. Germline V gives CDR1 MNHEY, CDR2 SMNVEV (reference sequence). The time point denotes: newly diagnosed GD, antithyroid drugs for less than 3 months. Making the TCR library involved RNA that had been extracted from PBMCs. In each case, Graves' disease was diagnosed per American Thyroid Association guidelines. An approximately 10-milliliter sample of peripheral blood was drawn into EDTA tubes.

The data were also submitted as part of a second study, on T cells in Graves' hyperthyroidism and ophthalmopathy. That source notes: Diagnostic decisions used clinical symptoms, serum thyroxine and TRAb, thyroid ultrasound and orbital computed tomography. HTBI primers were the set used in a first-round RT-PCR of the TCR CDR3.

Sequencing was performed on peripheral blood mononuclear cells (PBMCs), taken at new diagnosis, from a patient treated with antithyroid drugs. V gene TRBV27 combines with J gene TRBJ2-7; 7 nucleotides agree with TRBD1. This clonotype originated in a woman aged 25 to 39 with Graves disease. This chain's CDR3 is CASSFSRGHEQYF. CDR3 DNA: TGTGCCAGCAGTTTTAGTAGGGGGCACGAGCAGTACTTC.